The T cell receptor beta chain under discussion was sequenced for a study of spatial heterogeneity in lung cancer. Overall study context: Alpha-chain detections were consistently fewer than beta-chain detections among the sequences. Whole-study findings and limits: Expanded intratumoral alpha and beta TCR counts tracked tumor mutation counts.

This clonotype is judged medium-sized. Its target is unknown. Time point described: sample taken at primary tumor resection. TCRdb re-called the 5' RACE reads through MiXCR, storing one row per CDR3 protein. The sample holds some 3,500 distinct CDR3 sequences; around 5% are singletons and the top ten take about 16%. This CDR3 comprises 14 residues. Trimming took 3 bases from V and 1 from J, leaving 6 bases between them. This specimen consisted of lung tumor tissue, obtained at surgery. This chain links TRBV12-3 or TRBV12-4 with TRBJ1-4; D gene uncertain. This receptor was identified in a female donor with early-stage non-small cell lung cancer. CDR3 region: CASSFQGTNEKLFF. CDR3 nucleotide sequence: TGTGCCAGCAGTTTCCAAGGAACTAATGAAAAACTGTTTTTT.